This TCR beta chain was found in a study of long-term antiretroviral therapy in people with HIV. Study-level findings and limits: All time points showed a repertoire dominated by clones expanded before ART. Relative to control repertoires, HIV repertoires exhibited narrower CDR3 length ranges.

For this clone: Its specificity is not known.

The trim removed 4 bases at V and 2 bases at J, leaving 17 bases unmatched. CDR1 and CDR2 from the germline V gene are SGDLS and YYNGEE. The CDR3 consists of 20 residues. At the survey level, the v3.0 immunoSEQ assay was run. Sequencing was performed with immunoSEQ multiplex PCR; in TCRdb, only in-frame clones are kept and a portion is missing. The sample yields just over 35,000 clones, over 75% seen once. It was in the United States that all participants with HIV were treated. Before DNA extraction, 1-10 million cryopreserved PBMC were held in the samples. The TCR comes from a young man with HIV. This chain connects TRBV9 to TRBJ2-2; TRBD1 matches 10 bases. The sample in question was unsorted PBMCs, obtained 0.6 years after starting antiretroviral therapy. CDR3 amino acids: CASSHGGQGGKGPNTGELFF. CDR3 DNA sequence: TGTGCCAGCAGCCACGGAGGACAGGGGGGGAAAGGCCCCAACACCGGGGAGCTGTTTTTT.